The 15 T cell receptor beta chains listed next were all sequenced from one sample in a study of Ad26.COV2.S vaccination and SARS-CoV-2 variants (dated by TCRdb to the early 2020s). The method was the immunoSEQ multiplex PCR assay. The clones in this table, taken by TCRdb from immuneACCESS, are in-frame only. Not every clone is retained; where verified, under half of the shortfall comes from an unresolved V gene, and the cause of the rest is unknown. The sample data list around 380,000 clones, and approximately 86% of these were observed just once. The top ten clonotypes cover under 4% of the sample. In light of the paper, this sample's treatment or condition label describes: some 20 received Ad26.COV2.S at low or high dose, single or two shots; about 5 received placebo; per-sample allocation not given. For vaccine and placebo recipients, the sequenced repertoires came from samples collected on day 63 after the first injection.

The material was peripheral blood, obtained in a trial of Ad26.COV2.S vaccine versus placebo. The origin of the receptors is a person aged 18-65 years who received the Ad26.COV2.S COVID-19 vaccine or a placebo.

J is TRBJ2-1 and V is TRBV5-5, with 7 bases fitting TRBD1. CDR1 is SGHKS, CDR2 YYEKEE, per germline (reference sequence). V trimming: 4 bases; J trimming: 1 base; junction bases outside the gene matches: 8. The CDR3 has 16 residues. DNA for the CDR3: TGTGCCAGCAGCCTGACAGGGTTCGAGTCCTACAATGAGCAGTTCTTC. This translates into CASSLTGFESYNEQFF.

The genes are TRBV11-3 and TRBJ2-2, with 8 bases fitting TRBD1. Germline lookup yields CDR1 SGHNT and CDR2 YENEEA. V was clipped by 5 bases and J by 2 bases; unmatched bases: 7. The CDR3 sequence is 16 residues long. CDR3 region: CASSHLGTGNTGELFF. CDR3 DNA: TGTGCCAGCAGCCACTTAGGGACAGGCAACACCGGGGAGCTGTTTTTT. Filled out from reference TRBV11-3 and TRBJ2-2, the complete variable domain reads EAGVVQSPRYKIIEKKQPVAFWCNPISGHNTLYWYLQNLGQGPELLIRYENEEAVDDSQLPKDRFSAERLKGVDSTLKIQPAELGDSAVYLCASSHLGTGNTGELFFGEGSRLTVL.

This clone occurred once. The rearrangement uses TRBV6-5 and TRBJ2-5; 10 positions match TRBD2. The ends lost 7 bases at V and 4 bases at J; junction bases unmatched: 6. This CDR3 spans 14 amino acids. Per germline, CDR1 MNHEY and CDR2 SVGAGI. CDR3 residues: CASKSAGGLETQYF. DNA for the CDR3: TGTGCCAGCAAGTCAGCGGGGGGGCTAGAGACCCAGTACTTC.

The genes are TRBV5-1 and TRBJ1-4; D may be TRBD1 (6 bases). The germline CDR1 and CDR2 sequences are SGHRS and YFSETQ. Trimming took off 0 bases at V and 7 bases at J, with 16 bases between the two ends. The CDR3 length is 16 residues. CDR3 DNA sequence: TGCGCCAGCAGCTTGGCAGGCCCGGGGGCGTTTGAAAAACTGTTTTTT. Protein: CASSLAGPGAFEKLFF.

This clone was seen a handful of times. This sequence joins TRBV28 and TRBJ2-2, with D perhaps TRBD1 (6 bases). The CDR3 has 18 amino acids. The V gene lost 4 bases and the J gene lost 1 base, with 19 bases spanning the gap. Per the germline V gene, CDR1 is MDHEN and CDR2 is SYDVKM. The CDR3 loop reads CASSWFMRRTVNTGELFF. As DNA, the CDR3 is TGTGCCAGCAGTTGGTTTATGAGAAGGACAGTGAACACCGGGGAGCTGTTTTTT.

The chain joins TRBV2 to TRBJ2-4, with 7 bases lining up with TRBD2. Germline lookup yields CDR1 SNHLY and CDR2 FYNNEI. The CDR3 extends over 16 amino acids. Trimming at V came to 4 bases and at J to 8 bases, leaving 14 bases not matched to a gene. The CDR3 DNA sequence: TGTGCCAGCAGTGGGGTTAGGCGGAACCGGGGGGACATTCAGTACTTC. Amino acid sequence: CASSGVRRNRGDIQYF. Complete variable domain (other parts from reference TRBV2 and TRBJ2-4): EPEVTQTPSHQVTQMGQEVILRCVPISNHLYFYWYRQILGQKVEFLVSFYNNEISEKSEIFDDQFSVERPDGSNFTLKIRSTKLEDSAMYFCASSGVRRNRGDIQYFGAGTRLSVL.

The CDR3 bases are TGTGCCAGCAGCCAAACCGGGACTTTAAAAGGGGATGAGCAGTTCTTC. It encodes CASSQTGTLKGDEQFF. This chain connects TRBV3-1 (or the pseudogene TRBV3-2) to TRBJ2-1; D is possibly TRBD2 (6 bases). Germline V gene data show CDR1 as LGHDT and CDR2 as YNNKEL (reference sequence). The CDR3 totals 16 residues. The V end lost 2 bases, the J end lost 8 bases, and 19 bases lay between the germline ends.

This chain uses TRBV30 with TRBJ1-2; D perhaps matches TRBD1 (5 bases). V was pared by 4 bases and J by 6 bases, with 15 bases between. Germline loops: CDR1 GTSNPN, CDR2 SVGIG (reference sequence). The CDR3 sequence is 13 residues long. The CDR3 region is CAWNTAPGDGYTF. The CDR3 DNA sequence: TGTGCCTGGAACACTGCCCCGGGGGATGGCTACACCTTC.

The chain links TRBV15 to TRBJ1-4; D call uncertain. The germline V and J ends were trimmed by 5 bases and 6 bases, with 22 bases remaining between them. The CDR3 spans 17 residues. Looked up from germline, CDR1 is LNHNV and CDR2 is YYDKDF (reference sequence). The CDR3 reads CATSEIQTRASDEKLFF. CDR3 in DNA: TGTGCCACCAGCGAAATACAGACTAGGGCGTCCGATGAAAAACTGTTTTTT. Full variable domain (rest looked up from reference TRBV15 and TRBJ1-4): DAMVIQNPRYQVTQFGKPVTLSCSQTLNHNVMYWYQQKSSQAPKLLFHYYDKDFNNEADTPDNFQSRRPNTSFCFLDIRSPGLGDTAMYLCATSEIQTRASDEKLFFGSGTQLSVL.

This sequence joins TRBV5-1 and TRBJ2-3; D is unclear. The CDR3 consists of 12 residues. Trimming removed 4 bases from V and 2 bases from J, with 5 bases in between. CDR1 and CDR2 from the germline V gene are SGHRS and YFSETQ. CDR3 nucleotides: TGCGCCAGCAGCCCGTACACAGATACGCAGTATTTT. Translating it yields CASSPYTDTQYF. The variable domain in full, completed from reference TRBV5-1 and TRBJ2-3, reads KAGVTQTPRYLIKTRGQQVTLSCSPISGHRSVSWYQQTPGQGLQFLFEYFSETQRNKGNFPGRFSGRQFSNSRSEMNVSTLELGDSALYLCASSPYTDTQYFGPGTRLTVL.

J is TRBJ2-7 and V is TRBV7-2; 7 bases align to TRBD1. Trimming took 5 bases from V and 2 from J; bases not matched to a gene: 9. Germline CDR1 and CDR2: SGHTA and FQGNSA. The CDR3 has 15 amino acids. CDR3 protein: CASSRDDRATYEQYF. The CDR3 nucleotides are TGTGCCAGCAGCAGGGATGACAGGGCGACCTACGAGCAGTACTTC.

This chain joins TRBV6-2 or TRBV6-3 and TRBJ1-2, with a possible D match to TRBD1 (5 bases). Deletions cut 5 bases from V and 8 bases from J, with 18 bases between. Germline V CDR1 and CDR2: MNHEY, SVGEGT. The CDR3 consists of 14 residues. The CDR3 DNA follows: TGTGCCAGCAGTCCCAGGCAGGGTTTCCACGGCTACACCTTC. As protein: CASSPRQGFHGYTF.

The rearrangement joins TRBV5-6 to TRBJ1-1, with 7 bases fitting TRBD1. Germline CDR1 and CDR2: SGHDT and YYEEEE. Trimming at V came to 5 bases and at J to 8 bases, leaving 12 bases not matched to a gene. The CDR3 covers 14 residues. The CDR3 loop is CASSYAGQAEEAFF. CDR3 DNA: TGTGCCAGCAGTTACGCCGGACAGGCGGAGGAAGCTTTCTTT.

This chain joins TRBV7-2 and TRBJ1-2; D uncertain. Germline CDR1 reads SGHTA; CDR2 reads FQGNSA. This CDR3 contains 15 residues. Trimming took 4 bases from V and 0 from J, leaving 12 bases between them. The CDR3 is CASSWTPTANYGYTF. In DNA form, the CDR3 reads TGTGCCAGCAGCTGGACCCCAACGGCTAACTATGGCTACACCTTC.

V usage is TRBV4-1 and J usage is TRBJ2-1; D gene ambiguous. The CDR3 runs to 17 residues. Germline V gene lookup returns CDR1 MGHRA and CDR2 YSYEKL. The germline V and J ends were trimmed by 4 bases and 0 bases, with 16 bases remaining between them. The CDR3 bases are TGCGCCAGCAGCCTCGCTCCCGGGCCGAGCTCCTACAATGAGCAGTTCTTC. This encodes CASSLAPGPSSYNEQFF.